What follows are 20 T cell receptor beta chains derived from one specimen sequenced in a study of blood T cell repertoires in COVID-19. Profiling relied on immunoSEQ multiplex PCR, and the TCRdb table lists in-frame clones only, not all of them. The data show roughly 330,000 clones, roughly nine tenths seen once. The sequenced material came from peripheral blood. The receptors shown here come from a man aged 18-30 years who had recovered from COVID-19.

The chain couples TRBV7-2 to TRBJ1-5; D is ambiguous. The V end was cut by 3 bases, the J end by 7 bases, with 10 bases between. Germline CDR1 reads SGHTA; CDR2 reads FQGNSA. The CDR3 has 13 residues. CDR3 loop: CASSFGVIQPQHF. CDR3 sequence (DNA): TGTGCCAGCAGCTTCGGGGTCATCCAGCCCCAGCATTTT.

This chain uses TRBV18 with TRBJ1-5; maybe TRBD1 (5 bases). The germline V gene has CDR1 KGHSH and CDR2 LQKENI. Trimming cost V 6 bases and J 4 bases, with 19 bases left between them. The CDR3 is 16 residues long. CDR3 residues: CASSKSDTALNQPQHF. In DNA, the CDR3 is TGTGCCAGCTCCAAATCGGACACCGCTTTGAATCAGCCCCAGCATTTT. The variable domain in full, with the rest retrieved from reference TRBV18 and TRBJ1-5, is NAGVMQNPRHLVRRRGQEARLRCSPMKGHSHVYWYRQLPEEGLKFMVYLQKENIIDESGMPKERFSAEFPKEGPSILRIQQVVRGDSAAYFCASSKSDTALNQPQHFGDGTRLSIL.

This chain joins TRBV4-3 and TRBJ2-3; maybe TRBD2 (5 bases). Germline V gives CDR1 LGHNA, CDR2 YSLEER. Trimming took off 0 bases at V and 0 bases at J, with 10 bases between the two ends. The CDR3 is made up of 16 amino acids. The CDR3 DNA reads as TGCGCCAGCAGCCAAGAGGCGGGCTCGAGCACAGATACGCAGTATTTT. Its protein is CASSQEAGSSTDTQYF.

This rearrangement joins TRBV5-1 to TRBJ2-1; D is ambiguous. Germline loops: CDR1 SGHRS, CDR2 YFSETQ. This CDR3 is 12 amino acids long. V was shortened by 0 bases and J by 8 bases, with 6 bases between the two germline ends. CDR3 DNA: TGCGCCAGCAGCTTGGTGGGCGATGAGCAGTTCTTC. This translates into CASSLVGDEQFF.

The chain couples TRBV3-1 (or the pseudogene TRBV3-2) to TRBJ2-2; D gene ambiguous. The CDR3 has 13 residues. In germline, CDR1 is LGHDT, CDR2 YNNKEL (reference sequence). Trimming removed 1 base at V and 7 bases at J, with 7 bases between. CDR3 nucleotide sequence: TGTGCCAGCAGCCAAGTCCCACTCGGGGAGCTGTTTTTT. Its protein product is CASSQVPLGELFF.

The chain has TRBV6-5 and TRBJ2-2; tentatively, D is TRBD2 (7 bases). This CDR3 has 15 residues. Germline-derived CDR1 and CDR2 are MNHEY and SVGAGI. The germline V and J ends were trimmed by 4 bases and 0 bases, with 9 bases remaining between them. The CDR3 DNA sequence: TGTGCCAGCAGTTGGGGGGGGCCGAACACCGGGGAGCTGTTTTTT. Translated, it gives CASSWGGPNTGELFF.

The CDR3 reads CASSQDTGGLTDTQYF. The CDR3, as DNA: TGCGCCAGCAGCCAAGATACCGGGGGGCTCACAGATACGCAGTATTTT. This chain connects TRBV4-1 to TRBJ2-3; weak D call: TRBD2 (7 bases). V was cut by 0 bases and J by 2 bases, with 12 bases left in between. This CDR3 has 16 amino acids. Germline CDR1 reads MGHRA; CDR2 reads YSYEKL.

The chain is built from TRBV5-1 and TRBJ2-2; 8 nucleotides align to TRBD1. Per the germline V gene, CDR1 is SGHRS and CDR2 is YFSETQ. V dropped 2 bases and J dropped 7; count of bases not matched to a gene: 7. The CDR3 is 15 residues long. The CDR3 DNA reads TGCGCCAGCAGCTTTGGACAGGGCATGATCGGGGAGCTGTTTTTT. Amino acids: CASSFGQGMIGELFF.

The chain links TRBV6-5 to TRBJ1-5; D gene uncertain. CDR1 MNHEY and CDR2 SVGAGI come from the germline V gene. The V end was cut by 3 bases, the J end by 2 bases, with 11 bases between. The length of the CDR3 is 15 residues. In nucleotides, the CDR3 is TGTGCCAGCAGTTATTCGCTCGGGGGCAATCAGCCCCAGCATTTT. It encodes CASSYSLGGNQPQHF.

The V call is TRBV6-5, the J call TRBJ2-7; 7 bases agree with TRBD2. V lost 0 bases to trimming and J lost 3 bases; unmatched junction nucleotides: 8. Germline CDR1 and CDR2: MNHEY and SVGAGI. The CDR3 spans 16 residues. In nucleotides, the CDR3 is TGTGCCAGCAGTTACTCGTTTCGGCTAGCGGACTACGAGCAGTACTTC. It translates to CASSYSFRLADYEQYF.

CDR3: CASRDRVQETQYF. CDR3 coding DNA: TGTGCCAGCAGAGACAGAGTCCAAGAGACCCAGTACTTC. J is TRBJ2-5 and V is TRBV12-3 or TRBV12-4; a possible D gene is TRBD1 (5 bases). V shed 6 bases and J shed 1 base, with 9 bases lying between them. This CDR3 contains 13 residues.

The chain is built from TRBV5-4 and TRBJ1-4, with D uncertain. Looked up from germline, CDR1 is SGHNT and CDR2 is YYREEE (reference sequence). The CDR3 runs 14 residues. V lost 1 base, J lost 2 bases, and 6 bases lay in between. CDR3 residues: CASSLKPTNEKLFF. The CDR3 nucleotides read TGTGCCAGCAGCTTGAAGCCGACTAATGAAAAACTGTTTTTT.

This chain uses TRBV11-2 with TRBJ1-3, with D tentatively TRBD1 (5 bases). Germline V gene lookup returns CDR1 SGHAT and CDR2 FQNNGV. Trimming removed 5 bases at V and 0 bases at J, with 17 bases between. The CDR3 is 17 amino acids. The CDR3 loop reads CASSAWTTPSSGNTIYF. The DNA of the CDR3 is TGTGCCAGCAGCGCGTGGACAACGCCAAGCTCTGGAAACACCATATATTTT.

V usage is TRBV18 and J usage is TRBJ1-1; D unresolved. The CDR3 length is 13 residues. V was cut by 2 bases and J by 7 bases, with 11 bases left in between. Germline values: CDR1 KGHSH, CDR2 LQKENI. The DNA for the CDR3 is TGTGCCAGCTCACCAAGTGGAGGAGATGAAGCTTTCTTT. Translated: CASSPSGGDEAFF. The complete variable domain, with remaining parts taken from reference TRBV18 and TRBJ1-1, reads NAGVMQNPRHLVRRRGQEARLRCSPMKGHSHVYWYRQLPEEGLKFMVYLQKENIIDESGMPKERFSAEFPKEGPSILRIQQVVRGDSAAYFCASSPSGGDEAFFGQGTRLTVV.

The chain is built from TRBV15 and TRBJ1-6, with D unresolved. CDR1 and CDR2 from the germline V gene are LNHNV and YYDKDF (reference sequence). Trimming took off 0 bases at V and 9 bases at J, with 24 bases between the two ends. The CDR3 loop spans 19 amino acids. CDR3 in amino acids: CATSRDRMTLPLSVSPLHF. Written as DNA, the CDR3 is TGTGCCACCAGCAGAGATAGGATGACACTCCCTCTCTCGGTTTCACCCCTCCACTTT.

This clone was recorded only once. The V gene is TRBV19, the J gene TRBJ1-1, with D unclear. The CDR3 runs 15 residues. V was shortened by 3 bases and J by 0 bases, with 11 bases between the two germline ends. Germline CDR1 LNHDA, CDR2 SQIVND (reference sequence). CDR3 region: CASSIGSGLNTEAFF. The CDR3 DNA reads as TGTGCCAGTAGTATCGGGTCCGGATTGAACACTGAAGCTTTCTTT.

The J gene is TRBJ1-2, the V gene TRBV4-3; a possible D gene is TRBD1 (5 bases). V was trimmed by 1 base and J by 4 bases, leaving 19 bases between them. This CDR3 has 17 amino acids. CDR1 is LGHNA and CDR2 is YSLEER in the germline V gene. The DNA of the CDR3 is TGCGCCAGCAGCCAAGCTAGGGGAAGAACGGGCATCTATGGCTACACCTTC. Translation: CASSQARGRTGIYGYTF.

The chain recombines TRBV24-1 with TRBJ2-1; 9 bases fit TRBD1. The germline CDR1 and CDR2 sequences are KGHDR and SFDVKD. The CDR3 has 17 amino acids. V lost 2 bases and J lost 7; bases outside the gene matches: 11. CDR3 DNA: TGTGCCACCAGTGATTCCGACCCGGGACAGGGATGGAATGAGCAGTTCTTC. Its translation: CATSDSDPGQGWNEQFF.

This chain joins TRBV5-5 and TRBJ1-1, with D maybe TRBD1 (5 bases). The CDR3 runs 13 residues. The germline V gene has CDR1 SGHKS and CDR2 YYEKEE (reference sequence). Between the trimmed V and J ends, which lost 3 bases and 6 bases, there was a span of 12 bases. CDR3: CASSSGYSPEAFF. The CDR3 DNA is TGTGCCAGCAGCTCAGGGTATTCGCCTGAAGCTTTCTTT.

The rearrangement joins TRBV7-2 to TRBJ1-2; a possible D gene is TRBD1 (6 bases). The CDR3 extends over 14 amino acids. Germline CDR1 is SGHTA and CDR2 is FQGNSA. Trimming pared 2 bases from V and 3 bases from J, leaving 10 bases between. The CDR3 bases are TGTGCCAGCAGCTTACCGGGACAAGACTATGGCTACACCTTC. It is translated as CASSLPGQDYGYTF.